Below, 4 T cell receptor beta chains from the same sample are listed, as sequenced in a study of blood T cells in healthy people across ages. A J-beta primer mix and a sample-barcoded 5' primer were used in a second PCR of about 7 to 12 cycles. TCRdb re-called the 5' RACE reads with MiXCR, one entry per CDR3 protein. The sample shows about 1,000,000 distinct CDR3 sequences, 45% of them seen only once. The sample taken for sequencing was blood. The source of these receptors is a woman aged 60 to 75 in good health.

This clonotype was detected a few times. The genes are TRBV7-9 and TRBJ2-1; D gene unclear. The CDR3 runs 14 residues. CDR1 SEHNR and CDR2 FQNEAQ come from the germline V gene (reference sequence). V gave up 3 bases and J gave up 8 bases, with 14 bases separating them. The CDR3 region has the DNA TGTGCCAGCAGCTTCCGTGTGCCAATTGATGAGCAGTTCTTC. Its protein is CASSFRVPIDEQFF.

This clonotype was seen many times. The rearrangement uses TRBV11-1 and TRBJ2-5, with 7 nucleotides matching TRBD2. After removal of 3 bases from V and 5 bases from J, the junction contained 3 bases not matched to a gene. The CDR3 is 13 amino acids. Germline lookup yields CDR1 SGHAT and CDR2 FQDESV (reference sequence). The CDR3, as DNA: TGTGCCAGCAGCTTCGGTAGCGGGGAGACCCAGTACTTC. It encodes CASSFGSGETQYF.

Concerning this clonotype itself: Since a much larger clone is just one base distant, this may be a read error. The V gene is TRBV7-2, the J gene TRBJ1-6; D gene unclear. The CDR3 loop spans 14 amino acids. CDR1 and CDR2 from the germline V gene are SGHTA and FQGNSA. The V end was cut by 1 base, the J end by 2 bases, with 3 bases between. The CDR3 loop is CTSSLGPYNSPLHF. CDR3 DNA sequence: TGTACCAGCAGCTTAGGGCCCTATAATTCACCCCTCCACTTT.

The genes are TRBV3-1 and TRBJ2-5; 7 bases map to TRBD1. CDR1 is LGHDT, CDR2 YNNKEL, per germline (reference sequence). The CDR3 is 13 residues long. V lost 7 bases, J lost 3 bases, and 5 bases stayed unmatched. CDR3 bases: TGTGCCAGCATCCTTGACAGGGAAGAGACCCAGTACTTC. Encoded protein: CASILDREETQYF.